This T cell receptor beta chain derives from a study of T-cell reconstitution after alpha-beta-depleted transplantation in children. The CDR3 is made up of 15 amino acids. Trimming at V came to 0 bases and at J to 4 bases, leaving 7 bases not matched to a gene. Looked up from germline, CDR1 is DFQATT and CDR2 is SNEGSKA (reference sequence). This clonotype was counted many times. A library of TCRbeta sequences, prepared with unique molecular identifiers, was generated. Via MiXCR, TCRdb re-called the PCR reads, giving one row per CDR3 protein. Of about 540,000 distinct CDR3 sequences detected, around 19% appear once; the ten largest clones hold 3.3%.

The chain has TRBV20-1 and TRBJ2-7; 9 bases are shared with TRBD2. The specimen was PBMCs from the stem cell graft donor, collected from the stem cell graft. The TCR was taken from a human donor who donated a stem cell graft to a child with acute lymphoblastic leukemia. The CDR3 nucleotides read TGCAGTGCTAGAGATGTCGAGCGGGAGGCTTACGAGCAGTACTTC. This gives the protein CSARDVEREAYEQYF.